This TCR beta chain was recovered during a study of shared clonotypes between healthy human individuals. The CDR3 is 11 residues long. The germline CDR1 and CDR2 sequences are DFQATT and SNEGSKA (reference sequence). Trimming left V 5 bases short and J 7 bases short, with 9 bases between. TCRdb's table, derived via immunoSEQ multiplex PCR, lists solely in-frame clones and lacks some. The table shows around 2,100,000 clones, with around 96% occurring only once. It was CD45RO-negative cells, positively selected for CCR7, that made up naive CD8 cells, with terminally differentiated effector memory CD45RA+ cells excluded.

Sequencing was performed on naive CD8+ T cells sorted from blood. The TCR originated in a man younger than 30 in good health. This chain uses TRBV20-1 with TRBJ2-1; D is uncertain. CDR3: CSAEDRNEQFF. The CDR3 DNA sequence: TGCAGTGCTGAAGATAGGAATGAGCAGTTCTTC.